The 10 T cell receptor beta chains given below trace back to one sample, sequenced in a study of cytomegalovirus exposure and HLA in healthy donors. PCR used 60 Vbeta primers and 13 Jbeta primers. TCRdb keeps only in-frame clones here, not all; method: immunoSEQ multiplex PCR. The table includes about 160,000 clones, more than 65% detected once. Input material: PBMCs. These receptors were obtained from a man under 40 in good health and CMV-seronegative.

Only one count was recorded for this clone. The rearrangement links TRBV4-3 to TRBJ2-2, with a possible D match to TRBD1 (5 bases). The germline CDR1 and CDR2 sequences are LGHNA and YSLEER. This CDR3 has 15 amino acids. The germline V and J ends were trimmed by 4 bases and 8 bases, with 17 bases remaining between them. The CDR3 protein is CASSPGAGRSGELFF. Written as DNA, the CDR3 is TGCGCCAGCAGCCCTGGGGCAGGGCGATCGGGGGAGCTGTTTTTT.

This chain links TRBV21-1 with TRBJ1-2; TRBD1 is the table's D call and was not checked against the DNA. TRBV21-1 is a known pseudogene. There are 15 residues in the CDR3. In DNA, the CDR3 is TGTGCCAGCAGCGAACGGGACAGTTTATATCGAGGCTACACCTTC. Translating it yields CASSERDSLYRGYTF.

This chain joins TRBV19 and TRBJ2-1; the D gene is possibly TRBD2 (6 bases). This CDR3 spans 12 amino acids. Per the germline V gene, CDR1 is LNHDA and CDR2 is SQIVND (reference sequence). The V gene lost 7 bases and the J gene lost 7 bases, with 11 bases spanning the gap. The CDR3: CASMGGRNEQFF. The DNA for the CDR3 is TGTGCCAGTATGGGAGGCCGGAATGAGCAGTTCTTC.

This rearrangement joins TRBV6-5 to TRBJ2-5; 13 bases are a match to TRBD2. CDR3 length: 14 amino acids. Germline V gives CDR1 MNHEY, CDR2 SVGAGI. The J segment lost 8 bases and the V segment lost 4 bases, leaving 4 bases of the junction unmatched. The CDR3 DNA reads TGTGCCAGCAGTTTACTAGCGGGGGGGGTTACCCAGTACTTC. Protein: CASSLLAGGVTQYF.

The rearrangement links TRBV4-1 to TRBJ2-1; 7 bases are a match to TRBD2. The CDR3 totals 13 residues. Trimming cost V 6 bases and J 10 bases; bases outside gene matches: 9. The V gene's germline CDR1 is MGHRA and CDR2 YSYEKL. CDR3 in amino acids: CASSTSLAGEQFF. The CDR3 region has the DNA TGCGCCAGCAGTACCTCTTTAGCGGGCGAGCAGTTCTTC.

The gene calls are TRBV29-1 and TRBJ2-6; 7 bases are shared with TRBD1. The CDR3 is 18 residues long. V shed 6 bases, J shed 0 bases, and the junction held 14 bases outside the gene matches. The V gene's germline CDR1 is SQVTM and CDR2 ANQGSEA. The DNA for the CDR3 is TGCAGCGTGGGGATCCGGGACAGATCTCGCTCTGGGGCCAACGTCCTGACTTTC. Residues: CSVGIRDRSRSGANVLTF.

The V and J genes are TRBV7-6 and TRBJ2-1, with TRBD2 matching 10 bases. J lost 1 base, V lost 0 bases, and 3 bases had no gene match. CDR1 is SGHVS, CDR2 FNYEAQ, per germline. This CDR3 has 17 amino acids. The CDR3 is CASSLAPTSGSYNEQFF. CDR3 coding DNA: TGTGCCAGCAGCTTAGCGCCGACTAGCGGGTCCTACAATGAGCAGTTCTTC.

This chain links TRBV6-6 with TRBJ1-1; D is possibly TRBD1 (6 bases). This CDR3 contains 14 residues. Between the trimmed V and J ends, which lost 8 bases and 5 bases, there was a span of 18 bases. Germline CDR1 is MNHNY and CDR2 is SVGAGI (reference sequence). The chain's CDR3 is CASSYRAAGTEAFF. In DNA form, the CDR3 reads TGTGCCAGCTCCTACAGGGCGGCTGGGACTGAAGCTTTCTTT.

This chain joins TRBV7-2 and TRBJ2-7; D gene ambiguous. This CDR3 region has 15 residues. V gave up 1 base and J gave up 4 bases, with 14 bases separating them. Looked up from germline, CDR1 is SGHTA and CDR2 is FQGNSA. CDR3 in DNA: TGTGCCAGCAGCTTAGACCTCGTGACTCTGTACGAGCAGTACTTC. Translating it yields CASSLDLVTLYEQYF.

This clone appeared once. This chain links TRBV18 with TRBJ1-1; D call uncertain. The CDR3 contains 16 residues. CDR1 KGHSH and CDR2 LQKENI come from the germline V gene. V lost 4 bases and J 2 bases, leaving 17 bases between the germline ends. This CDR3 reads CASSRIGSGTNTEAFF. The CDR3 bases are TGTGCCAGCTCACGTATCGGTTCAGGAACCAACACTGAAGCTTTCTTT.